This is a list of T cell receptor beta chains from one sample in a study of cytomegalovirus exposure and HLA in healthy donors. The repertoire was sequenced with immunoSEQ multiplex PCR; TCRdb's copy has only in-frame clones and lacks some. Of under 150,000 clones listed, approximately 87% were seen once; the top ten hold more than 1.5%. Sequences were obtained from PBMCs. These TCRs come from a man aged 35-49 years in good health and CMV-seronegative. Both conserved end residues are part of each CDR3. The D gene is left open where the match is weak. The size of a clone is reported for some rows only, either as once, few or many, or as a class for expanded clones.

V	length	J	size	D	CDR3	DNA
TRBV29-1	11	TRBJ2-7	.	.	CSVGHRYEQYF	TGCAGCGTTGGACATCGCTACGAGCAGTACTTC
TRBV7-2	15	TRBJ2-3	.	.	CASRIAATSTDTQYF	TGTGCCAGCAGAATAGCGGCCACTAGCACAGATACGCAGTATTTT
TRBV11-2	12	TRBJ2-7	.	TRBD1	CASSLTGGEQYF	TGTGCCAGCAGCTTAACAGGGGGTGAGCAGTACTTC
TRBV6-1	16	TRBJ2-6	.	TRBD1	CASSGTGAGGANVLTF	TGTGCCAGCAGTGGGACAGGGGCGGGCGGGGCCAACGTCCTGACTTTC
TRBV6-5	14	TRBJ1-1	.	.	CASRSDRIDTEAFF	TGTGCCAGCAGATCAGACAGGATAGACACTGAAGCTTTCTTT
TRBV4-3	17	TRBJ2-1	.	TRBD2	CASSPTSGGGTYNEQFF	TGCGCCAGCAGTCCGACTAGCGGGGGAGGGACCTACAATGAGCAGTTCTTC
TRBV7-9	17	TRBJ2-7	.	TRBD2	CASSLAPGTSGSYEQYF	TGTGCCAGCAGCTTAGCGCCAGGGACTAGCGGCTCCTACGAGCAGTACTTC
TRBV6-1	17	TRBJ2-7	.	.	CASSEYENRGTTYEQYF	TGTGCCAGCAGTGAATATGAGAACAGGGGGACTACCTACGAGCAGTACTTC
TRBV5-5	12	TRBJ2-7	.	TRBD1	CASSWTGGEQYF	TGTGCCAGCAGCTGGACAGGGGGCGAGCAGTACTTC
TRBV11-2	14	TRBJ2-5	.	.	CASSPARELETQYF	TGTGCCAGCAGCCCAGCCAGGGAATTGGAGACCCAGTACTTC
TRBV6-1	13	TRBJ1-5	few	.	CASSQDSNQPQHF	TGTGCCAGCAGTCAGGATAGCAATCAGCCCCAGCATTTT
TRBV13	15	TRBJ2-1	few	TRBD1	CASSPGTAIFNEQFF	TGTGCCAGCAGCCCCGGGACAGCAATTTTCAATGAGCAGTTCTTC
TRBV2	14	TRBJ2-7	.	TRBD1	CASSWTGSSYEQYF	TGTGCCAGCAGTTGGACAGGGAGCTCCTACGAGCAGTACTTC
TRBV7-9	15	TRBJ2-7	once	.	CSSSLVQAHSYEQYF	TGTTCCAGCAGCTTAGTTCAGGCCCACTCCTACGAGCAGTACTTC
TRBV7-8	15	TRBJ2-7	.	.	CASSALGGPLGEQYF	TGTGCCAGCAGCGCCCTGGGTGGGCCCCTCGGCGAGCAGTACTTC
TRBV19	15	TRBJ1-1	few	TRBD1	CASSMDREALTEAFF	TGTGCCAGTAGTATGGACAGGGAGGCCCTCACTGAAGCTTTCTTT
TRBV7-2	15	TRBJ1-2	.	.	CASSFGQGGVYGYTF	TGTGCCAGCAGCTTTGGTCAGGGAGGGGTCTATGGCTACACCTTC
TRBV10-3	15	TRBJ2-7	.	.	CAISESETVPTEQYF	TGTGCCATCAGTGAGTCTGAGACAGTCCCGACCGAGCAGTACTTC
TRBV15	17	TRBJ2-5	once	TRBD2	CATSRGTSGGVEETQYF	TGTGCCACCAGCAGAGGGACTAGCGGGGGGGTCGAAGAGACCCAGTACTTC
TRBV10-3	15	TRBJ2-5	.	.	CAISETRTRQETQYF	TGTGCCATCAGTGAGACCCGGACACGCCAAGAGACCCAGTACTTC
TRBV27	13	TRBJ2-7	once	.	CASSLSASYEQYF	TGTGCCAGCAGTTTATCGGCAAGCTACGAGCAGTACTTC
TRBV6-5	15	TRBJ2-2	few	TRBD2	CASSRLAGQNGELFF	TGTGCCAGCTCTCGGCTAGCGGGACAAAACGGGGAGCTGTTTTTT
TRBV9	14	TRBJ2-7	.	.	CASSVEPTNYEQYF	TGTGCCAGCAGCGTAGAACCCACAAACTACGAGCAGTACTTC
TRBV6-1	13	TRBJ2-7	.	.	CAGPRQASYEQYF	TGTGCGGGGCCTCGACAGGCCTCCTACGAGCAGTACTTC
TRBV10-3	15	TRBJ2-7	.	.	CAISESASPGYEQYF	TGTGCCATCAGTGAGAGCGCCTCTCCGGGCTACGAGCAGTACTTC
TRBV7-8	17	TRBJ1-1	.	TRBD1	CASSTGQGPLINTEAFF	TGTGCCAGCAGCACGGGACAGGGGCCATTGATTAACACTGAAGCTTTCTTT
TRBV10-3	16	TRBJ2-7	.	TRBD1	CAISPGGGQGAYEQYF	TGTGCCATCAGTCCGGGGGGGGGACAGGGGGCTTACGAGCAGTACTTC
TRBV2	20	TRBJ2-2	.	.	CASEQSLRAGPLMNTGELFF	TGTGCCAGCGAGCAATCCCTTCGTGCAGGGCCCCTAATGAACACCGGGGAGCTGTTTTTT
TRBV5-1	14	TRBJ2-7	few	.	CASSSTGTFYEQYF	TGCGCCAGCAGCTCGACAGGCACCTTTTACGAGCAGTACTTC
TRBV7-2	16	TRBJ2-1	.	TRBD2	CASSTRTSGKYNEQFF	TGTGCCAGCAGCACCCGGACTAGCGGGAAGTACAATGAGCAGTTCTTC